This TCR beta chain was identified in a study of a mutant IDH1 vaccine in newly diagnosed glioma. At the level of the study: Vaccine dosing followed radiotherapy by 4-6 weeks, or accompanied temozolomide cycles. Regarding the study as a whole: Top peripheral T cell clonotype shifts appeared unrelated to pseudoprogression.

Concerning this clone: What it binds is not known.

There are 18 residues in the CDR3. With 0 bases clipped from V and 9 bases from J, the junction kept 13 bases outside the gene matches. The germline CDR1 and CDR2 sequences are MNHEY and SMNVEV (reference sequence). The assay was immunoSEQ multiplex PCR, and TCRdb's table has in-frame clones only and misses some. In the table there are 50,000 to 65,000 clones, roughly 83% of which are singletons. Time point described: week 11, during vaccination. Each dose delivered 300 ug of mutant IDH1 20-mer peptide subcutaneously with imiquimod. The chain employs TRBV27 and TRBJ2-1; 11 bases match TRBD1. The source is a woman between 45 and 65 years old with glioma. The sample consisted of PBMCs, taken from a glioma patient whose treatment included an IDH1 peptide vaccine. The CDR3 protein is CASSLSSPRDRGLGEQFF. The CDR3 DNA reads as TGTGCCAGCAGTTTATCGTCCCCCCGGGACAGGGGGTTAGGTGAGCAGTTCTTC.